Sequencing of this TCR beta chain was carried out in a study of T cells in placental villitis. Study-wide context: Two of the control placentae were obtained from preterm deliveries, but no significant pathology was found on examination. The study compared placental TCR-beta repertoires across villitis of unknown etiology, gestational-age-matched unaffected controls, and infectious villitis to test an allograft-versus-infection hypothesis. The study at large found these results: Paraffin blocks contained small amounts of decidua, so some captured T cells, especially in controls, may have been decidual rather than villous infiltrates. CMV-specific clone frequencies were higher in infectious CMV cases than in villitis of unknown etiology (approximately 0.01 vs 0.00098), which did not differ from controls. Clonality was higher in villitis of unknown etiology placentae than in controls (median about 0.05 versus 0.006, p=0.0025), a result indicating clonal expansion. Sequencing bulk tissue made it impossible to distinguish helper, regulatory or cytotoxic T cells or to tell maternal from fetal T cells, and the approach excluded gamma-delta receptors.

Using the immunoSEQ v4 bias-controlled multiplex PCR assay, run blinded to group allocation, TCR-beta CDR3 regions were amplified from genomic DNA. To estimate the quantities of nucleated cells and T cells in each sample, reference gene primers were added alongside the TCR-beta primers. Sequencing of the libraries was performed on an Illumina MiSeq with a 100-cycle paired-end protocol. Turning to the authors' computational methods: Diversity and richness were calculated in immunoSEQ Analyzer software; richness by iChao1, clonality based on Pielou evenness and Shannon diversity (0-1, higher means less diverse). Using confidence 3 and substitution 2, CDR3 amino acid sequences together with their V/J genes were queried against VDJdb for CMV, EBV and influenza A specificities. TCR-beta amino acid clonotype overlap between villitis of unknown etiology, infectious villitis and control repertoires was assessed with the Morisita-Horn index. TCRdb mirrors the immuneACCESS table, restricted to in-frame sequences. Some clones are absent from its copies; in checked studies, under half trace to an unresolved V gene, and the reason for the others is unknown. The DNA gave D and trimming, while V, J and clone size come from that table. For this sample the table gives roughly 500 clones, of which around 98% were detected only once. Of the sample, roughly 5.1% is held by the ten largest clones.

A remark on this clone: The antigen it binds to is not known. No clone much larger than this one lies a single base away; base qualities are absent.

Some ten control placentae without villitis were matched to the villitis of unknown etiology cases by gestational age at delivery. Placentae were collected after delivery and examined grossly and histologically before archival tissue was selected. Five 10-micron scrolls were cut from each FFPE block, and DNA was then isolated using the AllPrep DNA/RNA FFPE Tissue kit. DNA concentration and purity were checked by NanoDrop, and RNA quality was assessed on a Bioanalyzer. Reading the germline V gene gives CDR1 SGHDN and CDR2 FVKESK. CDR3 length: 16 amino acids, cysteine to phenylalanine. Only CDR3 DNA remains: 48 bases, in frame from the first base. V loses 6 bases at its end and J loses 3 bases; junction bases beyond the gene matches: 13.

This sequence originates from a human donor in good health; the placental T cells may come from both mother and fetus. Rearrangement joined TRBV14 to TRBJ2-7; 8 of the junction bases match TRBD1. Sequenced input: placental tissue containing maternal and fetal cells. The CDR3 is CASSHMDRDLFYEQYF. The DNA reads TGTGCCAGCAGTCACATGGACAGGGACCTCTTCTACGAGCAGTACTTC.